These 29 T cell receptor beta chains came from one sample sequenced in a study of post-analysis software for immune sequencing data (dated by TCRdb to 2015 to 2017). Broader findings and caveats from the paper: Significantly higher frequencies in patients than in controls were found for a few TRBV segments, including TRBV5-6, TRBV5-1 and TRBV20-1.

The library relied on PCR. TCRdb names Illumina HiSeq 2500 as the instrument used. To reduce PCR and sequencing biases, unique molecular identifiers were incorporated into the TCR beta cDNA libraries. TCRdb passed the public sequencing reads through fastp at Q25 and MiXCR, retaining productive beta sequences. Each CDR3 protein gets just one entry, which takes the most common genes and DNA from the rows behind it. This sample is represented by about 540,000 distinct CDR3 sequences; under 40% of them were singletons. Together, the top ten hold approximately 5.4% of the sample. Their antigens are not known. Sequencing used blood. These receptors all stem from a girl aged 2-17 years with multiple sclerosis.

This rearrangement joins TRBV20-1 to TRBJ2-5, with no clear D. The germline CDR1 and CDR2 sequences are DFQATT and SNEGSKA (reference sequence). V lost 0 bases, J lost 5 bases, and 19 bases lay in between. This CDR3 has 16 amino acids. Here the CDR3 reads CSARDLRWELGETQYF. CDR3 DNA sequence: TGCAGTGCTAGAGATCTCCGGTGGGAACTCGGGGAGACCCAGTACTTC.

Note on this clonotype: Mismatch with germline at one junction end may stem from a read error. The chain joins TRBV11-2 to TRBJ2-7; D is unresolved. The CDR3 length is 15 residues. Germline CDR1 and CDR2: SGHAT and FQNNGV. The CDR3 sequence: CASSLGAQVLHEQYF. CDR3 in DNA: TGTGCCAGCAGTTTAGGAGCCCAGGTCCTCCACGAGCAGTACTTC.

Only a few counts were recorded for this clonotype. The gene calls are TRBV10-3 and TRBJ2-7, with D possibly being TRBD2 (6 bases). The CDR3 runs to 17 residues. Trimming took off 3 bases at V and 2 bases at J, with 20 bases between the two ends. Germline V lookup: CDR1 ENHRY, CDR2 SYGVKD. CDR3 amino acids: CAISEPTGGVNPYEQYF. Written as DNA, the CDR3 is TGTGCCATCAGTGAACCCACTGGAGGGGTAAATCCCTACGAGCAGTACTTC.

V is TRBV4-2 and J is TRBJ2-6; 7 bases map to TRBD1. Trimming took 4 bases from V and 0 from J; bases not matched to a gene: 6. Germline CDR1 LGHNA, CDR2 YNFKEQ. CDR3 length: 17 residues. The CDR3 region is CASSLGDSRSGANVLTF. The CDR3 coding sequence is TGTGCCAGCAGCCTCGGGGACAGCCGCTCTGGGGCCAACGTCCTGACTTTC.

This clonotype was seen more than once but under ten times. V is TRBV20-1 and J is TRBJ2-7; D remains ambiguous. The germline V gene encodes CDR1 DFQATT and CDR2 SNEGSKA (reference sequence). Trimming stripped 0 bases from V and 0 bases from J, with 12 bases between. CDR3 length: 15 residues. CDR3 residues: CSARDWGGDSYEQYF. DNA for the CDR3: TGCAGTGCTAGAGATTGGGGTGGCGACTCCTACGAGCAGTACTTC.

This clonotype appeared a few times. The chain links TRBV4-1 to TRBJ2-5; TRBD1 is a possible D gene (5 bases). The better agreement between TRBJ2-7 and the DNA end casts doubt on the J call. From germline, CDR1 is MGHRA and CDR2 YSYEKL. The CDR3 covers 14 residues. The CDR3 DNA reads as TGCGCCAGCAGCCAAGATGATAGGGGCTCCGAGCAGTACTTC. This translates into CASSQDDRGSEQYF.

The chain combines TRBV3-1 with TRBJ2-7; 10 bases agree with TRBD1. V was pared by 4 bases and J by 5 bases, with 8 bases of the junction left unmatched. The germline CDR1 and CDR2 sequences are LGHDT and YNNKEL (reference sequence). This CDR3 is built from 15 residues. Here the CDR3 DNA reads TGTGCCAGCAGCCGGGCTTGGACAGGGGGAGACGAGCAGTACTTC. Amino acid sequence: CASSRAWTGGDEQYF.

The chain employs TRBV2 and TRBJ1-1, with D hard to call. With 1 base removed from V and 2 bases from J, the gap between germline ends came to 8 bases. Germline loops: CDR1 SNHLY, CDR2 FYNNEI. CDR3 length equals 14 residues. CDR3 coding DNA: TGTGCCAGCAGTGAAGAGAAGGGTAACACTGAAGCTTTCTTT. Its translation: CASSEEKGNTEAFF.

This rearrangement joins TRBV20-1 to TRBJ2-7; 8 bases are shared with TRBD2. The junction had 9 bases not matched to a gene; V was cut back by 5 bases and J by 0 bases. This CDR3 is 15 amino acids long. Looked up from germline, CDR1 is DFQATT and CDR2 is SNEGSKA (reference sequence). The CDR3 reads CSAAPPRGDSYEQYF. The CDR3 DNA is TGCAGTGCTGCCCCCCCGCGGGGGGACTCCTACGAGCAGTACTTC.

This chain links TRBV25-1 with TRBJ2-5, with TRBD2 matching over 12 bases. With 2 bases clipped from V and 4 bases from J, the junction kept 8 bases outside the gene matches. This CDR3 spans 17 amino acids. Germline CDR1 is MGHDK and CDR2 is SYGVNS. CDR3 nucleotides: TGTGCCAGCAGTGAAAGGACTAGCGGGACAAGGGGAGAGACCCAGTACTTC. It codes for CASSERTSGTRGETQYF.

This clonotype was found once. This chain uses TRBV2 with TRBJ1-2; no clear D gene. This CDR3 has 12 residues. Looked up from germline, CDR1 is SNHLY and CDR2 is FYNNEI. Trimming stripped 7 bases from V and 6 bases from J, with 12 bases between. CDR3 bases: TGTGCCAGCAACGTCAGGTGCGATGGCTACACCTTC. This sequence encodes CASNVRCDGYTF.

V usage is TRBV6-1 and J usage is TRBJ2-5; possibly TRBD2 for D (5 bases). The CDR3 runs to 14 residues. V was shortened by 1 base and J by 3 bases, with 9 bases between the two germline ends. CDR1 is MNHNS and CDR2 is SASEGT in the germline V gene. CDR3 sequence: CASSEVTAEETQYF. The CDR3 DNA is TGTGCCAGCAGTGAAGTAACAGCGGAAGAGACCCAGTACTTC.

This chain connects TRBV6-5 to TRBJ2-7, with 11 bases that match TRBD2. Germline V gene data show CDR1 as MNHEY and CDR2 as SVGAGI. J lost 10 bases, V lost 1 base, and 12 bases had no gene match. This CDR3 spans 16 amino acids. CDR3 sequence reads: CASSYWTSGREGPQYF. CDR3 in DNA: TGTGCCAGCAGTTACTGGACTAGCGGGCGGGAGGGGCCCCAGTACTTC.

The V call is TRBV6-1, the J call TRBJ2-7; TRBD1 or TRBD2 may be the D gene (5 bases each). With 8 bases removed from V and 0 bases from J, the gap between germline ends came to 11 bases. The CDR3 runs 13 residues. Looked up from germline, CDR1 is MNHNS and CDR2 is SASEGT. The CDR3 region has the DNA TGTGCCAGCCGGGACGTGAGCTCCTACGAGCAGTACTTC. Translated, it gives CASRDVSSYEQYF.

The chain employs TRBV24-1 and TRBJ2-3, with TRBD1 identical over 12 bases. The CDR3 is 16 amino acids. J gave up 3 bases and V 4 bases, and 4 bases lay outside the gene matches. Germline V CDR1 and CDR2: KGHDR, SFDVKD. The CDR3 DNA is TGTGCCACCAGTGACGGGACAGGGGGCAGGACAGATACGCAGTATTTT. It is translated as CATSDGTGGRTDTQYF.

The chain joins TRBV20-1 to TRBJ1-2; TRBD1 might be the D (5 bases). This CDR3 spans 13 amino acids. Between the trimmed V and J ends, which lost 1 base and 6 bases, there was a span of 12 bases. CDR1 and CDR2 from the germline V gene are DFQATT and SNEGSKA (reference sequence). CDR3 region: CSARVSGGDGYTF. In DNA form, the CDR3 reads TGCAGTGCTAGAGTTTCGGGAGGGGATGGCTACACCTTC.

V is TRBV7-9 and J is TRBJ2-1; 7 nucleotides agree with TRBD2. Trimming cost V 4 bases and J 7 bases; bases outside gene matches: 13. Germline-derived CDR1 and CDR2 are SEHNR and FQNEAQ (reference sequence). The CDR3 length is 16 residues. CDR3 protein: CASSSNWGLSGNEQFF. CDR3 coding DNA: TGTGCCAGCAGCTCCAACTGGGGACTAAGTGGGAATGAGCAGTTCTTC.

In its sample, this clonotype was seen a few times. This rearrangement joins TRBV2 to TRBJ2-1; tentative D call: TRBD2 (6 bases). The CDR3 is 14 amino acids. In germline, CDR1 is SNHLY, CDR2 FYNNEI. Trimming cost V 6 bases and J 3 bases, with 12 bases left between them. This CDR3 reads CASSDGDFYNEQFF. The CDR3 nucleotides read TGTGCCAGCAGCGACGGGGACTTCTACAATGAGCAGTTCTTC.

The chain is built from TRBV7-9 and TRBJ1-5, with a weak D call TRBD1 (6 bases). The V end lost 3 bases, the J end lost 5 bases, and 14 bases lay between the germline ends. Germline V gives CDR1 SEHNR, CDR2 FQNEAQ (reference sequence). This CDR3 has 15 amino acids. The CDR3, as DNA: TGTGCCAGCAGCTTCCGGGGGGCCGCGGATCAGCCCCAGCATTTT. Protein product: CASSFRGAADQPQHF.

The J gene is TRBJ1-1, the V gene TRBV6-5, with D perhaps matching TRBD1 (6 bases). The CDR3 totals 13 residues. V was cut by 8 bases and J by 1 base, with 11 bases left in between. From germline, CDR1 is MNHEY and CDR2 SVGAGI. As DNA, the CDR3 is TGTGCCAGCCTCCAGGGGAAGAACACTGAAGCTTTCTTT. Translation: CASLQGKNTEAFF.

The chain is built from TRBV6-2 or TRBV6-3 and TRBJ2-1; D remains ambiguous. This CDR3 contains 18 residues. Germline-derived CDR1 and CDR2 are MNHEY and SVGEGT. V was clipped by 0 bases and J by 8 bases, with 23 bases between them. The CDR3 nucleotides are TGTGCCAGCAGTTACTCGTTGGGTTTGGATCGAATGTTATATGAGCAGTTCTTC. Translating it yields CASSYSLGLDRMLYEQFF.

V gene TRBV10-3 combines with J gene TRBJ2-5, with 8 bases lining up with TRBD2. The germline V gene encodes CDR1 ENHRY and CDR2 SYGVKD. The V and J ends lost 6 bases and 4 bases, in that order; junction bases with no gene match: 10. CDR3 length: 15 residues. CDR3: CAIRETSEFRETQYF. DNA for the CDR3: TGTGCCATCAGGGAGACTAGCGAGTTCCGAGAGACCCAGTACTTC.

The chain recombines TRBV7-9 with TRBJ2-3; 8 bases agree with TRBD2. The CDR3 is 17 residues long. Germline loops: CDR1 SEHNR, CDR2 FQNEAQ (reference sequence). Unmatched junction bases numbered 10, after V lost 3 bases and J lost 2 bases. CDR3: CASSFPGRGVITDTQYF. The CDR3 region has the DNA TGTGCCAGCAGCTTCCCCGGGCGGGGGGTTATCACAGATACGCAGTATTTT.

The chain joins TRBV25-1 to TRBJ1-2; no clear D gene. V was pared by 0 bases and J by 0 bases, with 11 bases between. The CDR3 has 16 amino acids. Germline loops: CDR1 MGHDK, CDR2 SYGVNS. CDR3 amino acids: CASSEYSTDPNYGYTF. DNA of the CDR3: TGTGCCAGCAGTGAATACAGTACGGATCCTAACTATGGCTACACCTTC.

The CDR3 DNA reads as TGTGCCAGCAGCCCACGAGGGGAGCAGTTCTTC. As protein: CASSPRGEQFF. V usage is TRBV7-6 and J usage is TRBJ2-1; maybe TRBD2 (5 bases). The CDR3 totals 11 residues. The germline gives CDR1 SGHVS, CDR2 FNYEAQ. V was cut by 5 bases and J by 10 bases, with 9 bases left in between.

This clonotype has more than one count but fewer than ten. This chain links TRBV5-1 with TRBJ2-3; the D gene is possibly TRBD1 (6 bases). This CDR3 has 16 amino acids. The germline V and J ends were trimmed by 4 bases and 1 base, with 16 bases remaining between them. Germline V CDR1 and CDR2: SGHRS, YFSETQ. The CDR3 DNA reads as TGCGCCAGCAGCCACCGGACAGTCGAGGGCACAGATACGCAGTATTTT. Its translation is CASSHRTVEGTDTQYF.

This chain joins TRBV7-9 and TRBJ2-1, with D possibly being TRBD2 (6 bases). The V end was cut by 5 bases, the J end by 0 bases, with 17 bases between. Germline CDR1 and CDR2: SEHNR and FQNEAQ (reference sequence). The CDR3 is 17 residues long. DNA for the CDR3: TGTGCCAGCAGCCCGCTAAGCGGAGGGAGCTCCTACAATGAGCAGTTCTTC. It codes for CASSPLSGGSSYNEQFF.

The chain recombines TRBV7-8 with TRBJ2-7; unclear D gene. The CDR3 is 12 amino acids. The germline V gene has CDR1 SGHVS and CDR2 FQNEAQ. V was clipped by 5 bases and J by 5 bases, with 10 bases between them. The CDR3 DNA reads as TGTGCCAGCAGCCCAAGGATTAACGAGCAGTACTTC. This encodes CASSPRINEQYF.

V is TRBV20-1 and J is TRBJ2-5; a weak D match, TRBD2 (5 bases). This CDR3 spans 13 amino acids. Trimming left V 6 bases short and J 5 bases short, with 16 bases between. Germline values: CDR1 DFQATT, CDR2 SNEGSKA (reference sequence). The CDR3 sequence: CSAPITGGETQYF. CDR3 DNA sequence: TGCAGTGCCCCGATAACGGGCGGGGAGACCCAGTACTTC.